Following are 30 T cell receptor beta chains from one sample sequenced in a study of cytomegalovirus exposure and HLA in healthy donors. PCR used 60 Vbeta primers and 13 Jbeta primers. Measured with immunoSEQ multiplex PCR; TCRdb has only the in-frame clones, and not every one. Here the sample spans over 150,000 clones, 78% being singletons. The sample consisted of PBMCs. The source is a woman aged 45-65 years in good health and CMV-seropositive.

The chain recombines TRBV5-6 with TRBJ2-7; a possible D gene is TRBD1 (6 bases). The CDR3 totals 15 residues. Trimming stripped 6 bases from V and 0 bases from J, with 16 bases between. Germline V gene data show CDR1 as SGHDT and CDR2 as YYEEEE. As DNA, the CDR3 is TGTGCCAGCACCACGCCCGACAGGAGCTCCTACGAGCAGTACTTC. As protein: CASTTPDRSSYEQYF.

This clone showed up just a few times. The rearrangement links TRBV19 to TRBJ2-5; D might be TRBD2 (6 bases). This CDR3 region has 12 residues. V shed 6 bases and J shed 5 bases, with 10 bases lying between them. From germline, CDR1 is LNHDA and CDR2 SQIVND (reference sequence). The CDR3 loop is CASRQAGETQYF. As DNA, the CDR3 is TGTGCCAGTAGACAGGCGGGGGAGACCCAGTACTTC.

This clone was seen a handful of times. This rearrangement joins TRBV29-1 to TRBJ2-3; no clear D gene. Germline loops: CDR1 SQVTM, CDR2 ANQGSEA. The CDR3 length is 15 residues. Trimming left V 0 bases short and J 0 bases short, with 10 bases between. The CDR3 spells CSVEDQWRSTDTQYF. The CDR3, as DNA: TGCAGCGTTGAAGATCAATGGCGGAGCACAGATACGCAGTATTTT.

The CDR3, as DNA: TGCGCCAGCAGCTTAATGGGAGGTAGCGATCCCGCGGCCTACAATGAGCAGTTCTTC. It is translated as CASSLMGGSDPAAYNEQFF. This sequence joins TRBV5-1 and TRBJ2-1; perhaps TRBD2 as D (6 bases). The germline V and J ends were trimmed by 2 bases and 2 bases, with 23 bases remaining between them. The length of the CDR3 is 19 residues. Germline CDR1 reads SGHRS; CDR2 reads YFSETQ. The full variable domain, in which reference TRBV5-1 and TRBJ2-1 provide the parts outside the CDR3, is KAGVTQTPRYLIKTRGQQVTLSCSPISGHRSVSWYQQTPGQGLQFLFEYFSETQRNKGNFPGRFSGRQFSNSRSEMNVSTLELGDSALYLCASSLMGGSDPAAYNEQFFGPGTRLTVL.

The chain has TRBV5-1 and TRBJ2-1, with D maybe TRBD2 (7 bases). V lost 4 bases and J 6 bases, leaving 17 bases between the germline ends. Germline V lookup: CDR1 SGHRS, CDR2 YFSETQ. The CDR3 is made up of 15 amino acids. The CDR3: CASSLRGGAINEQFF. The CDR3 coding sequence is TGCGCCAGCAGCCTCAGAGGGGGGGCGATCAATGAGCAGTTCTTC.

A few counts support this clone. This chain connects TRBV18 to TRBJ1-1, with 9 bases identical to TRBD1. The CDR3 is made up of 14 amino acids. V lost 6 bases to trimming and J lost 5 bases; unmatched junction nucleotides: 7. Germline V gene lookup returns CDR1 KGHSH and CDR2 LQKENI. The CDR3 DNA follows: TGTGCCAGCTCGCCTACAGGGGGCGGGACTGAAGCTTTCTTT. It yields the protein CASSPTGGGTEAFF. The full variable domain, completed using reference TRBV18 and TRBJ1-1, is NAGVMQNPRHLVRRRGQEARLRCSPMKGHSHVYWYRQLPEEGLKFMVYLQKENIIDESGMPKERFSAEFPKEGPSILRIQQVVRGDSAAYFCASSPTGGGTEAFFGQGTRLTVV.

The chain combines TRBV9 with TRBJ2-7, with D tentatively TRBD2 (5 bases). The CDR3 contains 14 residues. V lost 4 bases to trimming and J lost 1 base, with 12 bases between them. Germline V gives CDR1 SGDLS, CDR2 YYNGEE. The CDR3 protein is CASSPYEGSYEQYF. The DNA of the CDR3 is TGTGCCAGCAGCCCCTATGAGGGTTCCTACGAGCAGTACTTC.

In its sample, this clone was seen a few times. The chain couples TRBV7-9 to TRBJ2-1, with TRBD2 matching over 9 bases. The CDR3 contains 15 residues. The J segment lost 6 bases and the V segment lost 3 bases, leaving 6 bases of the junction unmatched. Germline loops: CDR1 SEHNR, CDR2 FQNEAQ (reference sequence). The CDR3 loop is CASSFPAGGGNEQFF. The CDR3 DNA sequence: TGTGCCAGCAGCTTTCCAGCGGGGGGAGGCAATGAGCAGTTCTTC.

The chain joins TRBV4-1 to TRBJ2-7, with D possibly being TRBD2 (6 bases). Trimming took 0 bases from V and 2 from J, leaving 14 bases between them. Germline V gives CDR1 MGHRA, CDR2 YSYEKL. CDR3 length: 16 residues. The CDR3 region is CASSQDWPRGAYEQYF. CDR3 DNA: TGCGCCAGCAGCCAAGATTGGCCCCGCGGGGCCTACGAGCAGTACTTC.

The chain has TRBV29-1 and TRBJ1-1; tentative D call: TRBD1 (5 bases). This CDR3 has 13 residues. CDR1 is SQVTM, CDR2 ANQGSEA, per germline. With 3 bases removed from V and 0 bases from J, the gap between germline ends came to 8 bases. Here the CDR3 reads CSVDKGMNTEAFF. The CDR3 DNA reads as TGCAGCGTTGATAAGGGGATGAACACTGAAGCTTTCTTT.

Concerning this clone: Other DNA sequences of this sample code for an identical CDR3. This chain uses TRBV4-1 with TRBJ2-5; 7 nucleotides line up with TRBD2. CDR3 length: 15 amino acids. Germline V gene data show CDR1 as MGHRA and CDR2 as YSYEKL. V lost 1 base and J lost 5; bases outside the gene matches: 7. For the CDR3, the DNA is TGCGCCAGCAGCCAAGGATGGGGGGGGTCGGAGACCCAGTACTTC. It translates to CASSQGWGGSETQYF.

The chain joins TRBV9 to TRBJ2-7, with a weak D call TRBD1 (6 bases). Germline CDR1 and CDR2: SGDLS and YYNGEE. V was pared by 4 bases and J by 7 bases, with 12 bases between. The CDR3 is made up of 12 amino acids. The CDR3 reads CASSRGSGEQYF. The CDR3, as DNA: TGTGCCAGCAGCAGGGGGTCGGGAGAGCAGTACTTC.

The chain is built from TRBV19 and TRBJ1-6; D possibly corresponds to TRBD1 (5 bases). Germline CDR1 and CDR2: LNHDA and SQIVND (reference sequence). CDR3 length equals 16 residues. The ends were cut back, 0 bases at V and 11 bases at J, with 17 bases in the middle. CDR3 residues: CASSIDGTFLGAPLHF. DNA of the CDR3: TGTGCCAGTAGTATAGATGGGACTTTCCTCGGCGCACCCCTCCACTTT.

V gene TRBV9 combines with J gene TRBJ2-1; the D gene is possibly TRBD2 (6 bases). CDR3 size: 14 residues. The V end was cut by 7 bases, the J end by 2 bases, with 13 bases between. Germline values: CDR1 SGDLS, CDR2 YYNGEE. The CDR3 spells CASGRDSTYNEQFF. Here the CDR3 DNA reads TGTGCCAGCGGCCGGGACTCTACCTACAATGAGCAGTTCTTC.

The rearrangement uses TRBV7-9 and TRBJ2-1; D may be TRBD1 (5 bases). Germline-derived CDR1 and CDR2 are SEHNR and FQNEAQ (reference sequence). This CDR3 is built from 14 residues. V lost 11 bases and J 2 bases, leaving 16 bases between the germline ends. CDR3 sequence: CASGQPRAYNEQFF. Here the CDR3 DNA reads TGTGCCTCCGGGCAACCCAGGGCCTACAATGAGCAGTTCTTC.

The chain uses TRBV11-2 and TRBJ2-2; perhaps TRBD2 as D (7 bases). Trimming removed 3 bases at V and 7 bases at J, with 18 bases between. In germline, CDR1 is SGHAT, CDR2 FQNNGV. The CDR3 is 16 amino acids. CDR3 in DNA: TGTGCCAGCAGCTTCATTCGGGGGGCGAGGGGCGGGGAGCTGTTTTTT. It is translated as CASSFIRGARGGELFF. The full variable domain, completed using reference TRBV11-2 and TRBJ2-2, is EAGVAQSPRYKIIEKRQSVAFWCNPISGHATLYWYQQILGQGPKLLIQFQNNGVVDDSQLPKDRFSAERLKGVDSTLKIQPAKLEDSAVYLCASSFIRGARGGELFFGEGSRLTVL.

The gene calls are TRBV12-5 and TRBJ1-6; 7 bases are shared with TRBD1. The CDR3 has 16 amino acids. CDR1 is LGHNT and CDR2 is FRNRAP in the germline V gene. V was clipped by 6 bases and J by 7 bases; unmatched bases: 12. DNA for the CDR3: TGTGCTAGTGGCTCCGATCGAACAGGGGAGAATTCACCCCTCCACTTT. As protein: CASGSDRTGENSPLHF.

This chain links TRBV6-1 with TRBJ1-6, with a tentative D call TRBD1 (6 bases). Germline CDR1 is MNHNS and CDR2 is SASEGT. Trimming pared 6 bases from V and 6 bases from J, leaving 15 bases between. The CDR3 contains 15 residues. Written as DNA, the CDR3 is TGTGCCAGCAGGGGCCGGGGGGCAAGTAATTCACCCCTCCACTTT. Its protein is CASRGRGASNSPLHF.

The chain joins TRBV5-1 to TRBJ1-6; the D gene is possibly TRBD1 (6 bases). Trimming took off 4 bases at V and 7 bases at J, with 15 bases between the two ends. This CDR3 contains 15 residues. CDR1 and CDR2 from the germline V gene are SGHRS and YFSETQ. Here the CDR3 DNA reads TGCGCCAGCAGCCCAGTGACAGGCTTAAATTCACCCCTCCACTTT. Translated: CASSPVTGLNSPLHF. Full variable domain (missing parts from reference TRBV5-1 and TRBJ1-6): KAGVTQTPRYLIKTRGQQVTLSCSPISGHRSVSWYQQTPGQGLQFLFEYFSETQRNKGNFPGRFSGRQFSNSRSEMNVSTLELGDSALYLCASSPVTGLNSPLHFGNGTRLTVT.

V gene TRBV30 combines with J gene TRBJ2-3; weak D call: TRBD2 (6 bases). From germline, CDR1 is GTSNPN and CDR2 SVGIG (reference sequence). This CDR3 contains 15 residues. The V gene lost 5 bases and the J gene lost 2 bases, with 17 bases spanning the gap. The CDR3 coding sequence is TGTGCCTGGGGGCGGACTACCTATAACACAGATACGCAGTATTTT. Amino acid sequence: CAWGRTTYNTDTQYF.

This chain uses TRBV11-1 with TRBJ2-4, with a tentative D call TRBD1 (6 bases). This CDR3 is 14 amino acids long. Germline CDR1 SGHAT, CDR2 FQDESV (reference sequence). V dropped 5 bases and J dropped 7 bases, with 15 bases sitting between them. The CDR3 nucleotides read TGTGCCAGCAGCCAAGGGGGAGTTGGGAACATTCAGTACTTC. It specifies CASSQGGVGNIQYF.

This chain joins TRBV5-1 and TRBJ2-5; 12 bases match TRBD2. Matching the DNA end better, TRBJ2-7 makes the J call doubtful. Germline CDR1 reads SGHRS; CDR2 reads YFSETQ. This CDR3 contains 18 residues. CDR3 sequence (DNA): TGCGCCAGCAGCTTGGCTAGCGGGGGGGCAGGGATCTCCTACGAGCAGTACTTC. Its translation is CASSLASGGAGISYEQYF.

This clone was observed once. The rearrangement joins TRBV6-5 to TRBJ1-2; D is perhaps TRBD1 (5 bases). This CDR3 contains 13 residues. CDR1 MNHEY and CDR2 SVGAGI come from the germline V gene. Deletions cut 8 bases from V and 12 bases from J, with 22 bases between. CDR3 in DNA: TGTGCCAGCTTTGGATTGAAGGGGTCTGTCCACACCTTC. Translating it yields CASFGLKGSVHTF.

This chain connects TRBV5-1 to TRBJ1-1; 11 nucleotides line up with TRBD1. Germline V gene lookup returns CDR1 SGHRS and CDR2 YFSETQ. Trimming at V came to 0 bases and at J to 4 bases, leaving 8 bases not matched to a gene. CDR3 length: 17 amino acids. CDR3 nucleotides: TGCGCCAGCAGCTTGGGGACAGGGGGCGTCGGGGGCACTGAAGCTTTCTTT. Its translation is CASSLGTGGVGGTEAFF.

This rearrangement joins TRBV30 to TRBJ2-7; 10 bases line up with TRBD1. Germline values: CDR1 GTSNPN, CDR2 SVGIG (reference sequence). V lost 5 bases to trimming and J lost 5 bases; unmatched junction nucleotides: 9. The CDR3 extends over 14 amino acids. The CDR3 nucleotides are TGTGCCTGGGCCGGGGGACAGGGGAGGAACGAGCAGTACTTC. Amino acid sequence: CAWAGGQGRNEQYF.

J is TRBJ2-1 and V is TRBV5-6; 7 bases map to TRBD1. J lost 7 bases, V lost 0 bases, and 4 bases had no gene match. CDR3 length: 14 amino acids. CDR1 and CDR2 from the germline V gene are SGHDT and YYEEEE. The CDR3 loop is CASSLDRGVNEQFF. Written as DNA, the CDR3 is TGTGCCAGCAGCTTGGACAGGGGAGTAAATGAGCAGTTCTTC.

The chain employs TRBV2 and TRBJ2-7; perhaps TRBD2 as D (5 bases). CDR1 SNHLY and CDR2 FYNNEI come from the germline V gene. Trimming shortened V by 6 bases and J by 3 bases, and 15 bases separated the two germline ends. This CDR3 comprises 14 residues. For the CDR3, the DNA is TGTGCCAGCAGGGATTTAATGGGAGTCTACGAGCAGTACTTC. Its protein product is CASRDLMGVYEQYF.

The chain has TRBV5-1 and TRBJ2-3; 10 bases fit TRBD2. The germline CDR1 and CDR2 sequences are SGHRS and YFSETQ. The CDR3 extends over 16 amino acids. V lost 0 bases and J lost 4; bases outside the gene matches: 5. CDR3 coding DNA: TGCGCCAGCAGCTTGGTCCTAGCGGGGGCGTCAGATACGCAGTATTTT. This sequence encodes CASSLVLAGASDTQYF. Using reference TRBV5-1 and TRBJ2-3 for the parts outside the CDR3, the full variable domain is KAGVTQTPRYLIKTRGQQVTLSCSPISGHRSVSWYQQTPGQGLQFLFEYFSETQRNKGNFPGRFSGRQFSNSRSEMNVSTLELGDSALYLCASSLVLAGASDTQYFGPGTRLTVL.

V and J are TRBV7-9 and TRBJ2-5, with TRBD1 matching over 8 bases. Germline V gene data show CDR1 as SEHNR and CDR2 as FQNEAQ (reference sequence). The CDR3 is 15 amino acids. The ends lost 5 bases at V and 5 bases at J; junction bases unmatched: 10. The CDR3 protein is CASSPMTGVVETQYF. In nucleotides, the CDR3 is TGTGCCAGCAGCCCTATGACAGGGGTGGTGGAGACCCAGTACTTC.

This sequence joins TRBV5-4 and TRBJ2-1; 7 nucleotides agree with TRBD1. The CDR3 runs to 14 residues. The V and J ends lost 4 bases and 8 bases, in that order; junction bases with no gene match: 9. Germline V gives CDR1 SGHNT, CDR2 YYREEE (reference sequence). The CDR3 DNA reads TGTGCCAGCAGCCCACCAAACAGGGGAGATGAGCAGTTCTTC. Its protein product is CASSPPNRGDEQFF.